This T cell receptor beta chain originates from a study of blood T cell repertoires in COVID-19. Method: immunoSEQ multiplex PCR; TCRdb's copy keeps in-frame clones and lacks some. The sample includes about 210,000 clones, around 86% of them seen just once. Participants were aged roughly 18 to 90 years from approximately 23 US areas. Participants were placed into cohorts based on the clinical history they reported. Sequenced input: PBMCs or T cells enriched from blood (not recorded which). This clonotype was obtained from a woman aged 45-60 years with acute COVID-19.

In nucleotides, the CDR3 is TGTGCCAGCAGCCAAGATCCGACTATAGGGACCCAGTACTTC. Encoded protein: CASSQDPTIGTQYF. The J gene is TRBJ2-5, the V gene TRBV3-1 (or the pseudogene TRBV3-2); a weak D match, TRBD2 (5 bases). The ends were cut back, 0 bases at V and 7 bases at J, with 12 bases in the middle. The CDR3 covers 14 residues. Germline values: CDR1 LGHDT, CDR2 YNNKEL (reference sequence).